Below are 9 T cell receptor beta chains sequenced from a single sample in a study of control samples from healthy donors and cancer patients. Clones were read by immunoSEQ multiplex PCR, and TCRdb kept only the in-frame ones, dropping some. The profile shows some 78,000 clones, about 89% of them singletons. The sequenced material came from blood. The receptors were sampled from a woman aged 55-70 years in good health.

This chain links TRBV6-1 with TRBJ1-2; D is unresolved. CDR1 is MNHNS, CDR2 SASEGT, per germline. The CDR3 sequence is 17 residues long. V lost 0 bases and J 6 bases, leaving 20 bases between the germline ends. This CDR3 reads CASSEADPKLLHHGYTF. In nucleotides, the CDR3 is TGTGCCAGCAGTGAAGCAGATCCCAAACTACTACACCATGGCTACACCTTC.

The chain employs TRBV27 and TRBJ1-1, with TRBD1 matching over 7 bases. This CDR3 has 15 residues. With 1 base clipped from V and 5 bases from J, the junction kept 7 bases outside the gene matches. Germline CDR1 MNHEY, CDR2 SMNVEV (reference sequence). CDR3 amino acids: CASSLLPGGRTEAFF. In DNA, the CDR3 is TGTGCCAGCAGTTTATTACCAGGGGGAAGGACTGAAGCTTTCTTT.

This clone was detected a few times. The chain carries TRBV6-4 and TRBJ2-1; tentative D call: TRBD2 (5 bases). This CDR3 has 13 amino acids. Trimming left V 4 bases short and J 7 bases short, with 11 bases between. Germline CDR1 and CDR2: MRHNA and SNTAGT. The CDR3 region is CASSVEDENEQFF. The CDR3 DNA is TGTGCCAGCAGTGTGGAGGATGAGAATGAGCAGTTCTTC.

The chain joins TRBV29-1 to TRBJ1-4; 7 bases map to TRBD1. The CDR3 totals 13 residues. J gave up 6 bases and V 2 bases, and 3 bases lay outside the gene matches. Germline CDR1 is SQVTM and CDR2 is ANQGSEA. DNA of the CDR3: TGCAGCGTTGAAAAGGGGGCTGATGAAAAACTGTTTTTT. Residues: CSVEKGADEKLFF.

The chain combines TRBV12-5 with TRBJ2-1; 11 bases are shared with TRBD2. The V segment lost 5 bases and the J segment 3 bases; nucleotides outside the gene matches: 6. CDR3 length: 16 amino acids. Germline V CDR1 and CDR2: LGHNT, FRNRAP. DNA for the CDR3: TGTGCTAGTGGTACACAACTAGCGGGGGTCTACAATGAGCAGTTCTTC. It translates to CASGTQLAGVYNEQFF.

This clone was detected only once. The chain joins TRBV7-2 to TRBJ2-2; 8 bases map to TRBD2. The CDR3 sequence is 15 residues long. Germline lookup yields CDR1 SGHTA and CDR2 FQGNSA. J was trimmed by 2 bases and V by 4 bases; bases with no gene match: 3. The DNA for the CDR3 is TGTGCCAGCAGCTGGGCGGGGGGAAACACCGGGGAGCTGTTTTTT. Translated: CASSWAGGNTGELFF.

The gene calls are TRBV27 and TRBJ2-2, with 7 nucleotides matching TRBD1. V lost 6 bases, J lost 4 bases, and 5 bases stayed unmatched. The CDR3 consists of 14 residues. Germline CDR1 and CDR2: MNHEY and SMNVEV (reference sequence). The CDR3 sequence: CASRTGQVTGELFF. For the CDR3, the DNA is TGTGCCAGCAGGACAGGGCAGGTCACCGGGGAGCTGTTTTTT.

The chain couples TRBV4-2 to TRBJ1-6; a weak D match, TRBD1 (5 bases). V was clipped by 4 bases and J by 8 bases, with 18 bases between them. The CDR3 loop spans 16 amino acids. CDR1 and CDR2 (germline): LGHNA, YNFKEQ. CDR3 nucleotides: TGTGCCAGCAGCCCCGGGACGGAAAGAGGATATTCACCCCTCCACTTT. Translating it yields CASSPGTERGYSPLHF.

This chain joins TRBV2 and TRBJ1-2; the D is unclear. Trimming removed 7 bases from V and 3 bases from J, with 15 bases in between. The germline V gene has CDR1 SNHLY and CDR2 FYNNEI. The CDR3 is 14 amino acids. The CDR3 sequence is CASMNGPRDYGYTF. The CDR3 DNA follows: TGTGCCAGCATGAACGGGCCGCGGGACTATGGCTACACCTTC.